The 20 T cell receptor beta chains reported below all come from one sample, sequenced in a study of vaccination and CD4 T cells after COVID-19 (dated by TCRdb to between 2021 and 2022). Which antigens these TCRs recognize remains unknown. Library prep was done by PCR. Instrument used: Illumina iSeq 100. DNA from cultured CD4+ T cells underwent TCR sequencing with the Oncomine TCR Beta short-read assay at the Johns Hopkins FTIC core. In-frame beta chains were kept once TCRdb had trimmed the public reads at Q25 with fastp and called clones with MiXCR. Entries are consolidated by CDR3 protein sequence, retaining the most common genes and DNA. Present in this sample are about 7,500 distinct CDR3 sequences, around 40% of which were seen just once. In total, the top ten clones hold approximately 15% of the sample. Interpreted using the paper, the treatment or condition label stands for: roughly 10-day PBMC culture with coronavirus spike peptide pools or control peptides (ViraFEST assay). CD4+ T cells from unexposed donors were collected before the COVID-19 pandemic (2011-2018).

The sequenced sample consisted of CD4+ T cells from blood, cultured in vitro. The source is a human donor in good health.

This clonotype was seen a handful of times. The V and J genes are TRBV2 and TRBJ1-2; TRBD1 might be the D (5 bases). The CDR3 length is 16 residues. V lost 2 bases to trimming and J lost 2 bases, with 15 bases between them. Per the germline V gene, CDR1 is SNHLY and CDR2 is FYNNEI. In nucleotides, the CDR3 is TGTGCCAGCAGTGAAAGAGGGTTGGGGGTCAACTATGGCTACACCTTC. It is translated as CASSERGLGVNYGYTF.

The V call is TRBV7-6, the J call TRBJ2-7; TRBD1 matches at 9 bases. Trimming took 5 bases from V and 7 from J; bases not matched to a gene: 9. CDR3 size: 14 residues. Germline V gene sequence: CDR1 SGHVS, CDR2 FNYEAQ. The DNA of the CDR3 is TGTGCCAGCAGCCCGGGACAGGGCTCAAGGGAGCAGTACTTC. It encodes CASSPGQGSREQYF.

By share, this clonotype counts as medium-sized. The V and J genes are TRBV20-1 and TRBJ1-1; 11 nucleotides line up with TRBD1. Germline loops: CDR1 DFQATT, CDR2 SNEGSKA (reference sequence). The CDR3 has 13 amino acids. The junction had 4 bases not matched to a gene; V was cut back by 5 bases and J by 5 bases. The CDR3 region is CSAPGTGGTEAFF. DNA of the CDR3: TGCAGTGCTCCCGGGACAGGGGGTACTGAAGCTTTCTTT.

This clonotype has more than one count but fewer than ten. CDR3 in DNA: TGCAGTGCCAGTTGGTATACGCAGTATTTT. It is translated as CSASWYTQYF. The chain recombines TRBV20-1 with TRBJ2-3; no reliable D call. The CDR3 is made up of 10 amino acids. The V and J ends lost 6 bases and 7 bases respectively, with 8 bases between them. CDR1 is DFQATT and CDR2 is SNEGSKA in the germline V gene (reference sequence).

Only one count was recorded for this clonotype. This chain joins TRBV7-3 and TRBJ2-3, with D perhaps matching TRBD1 (6 bases). CDR1 SGHTA and CDR2 FQGTGA come from the germline V gene. CDR3 length: 17 residues. V shed 0 bases and J shed 1 base, with 14 bases lying between them. CDR3 sequence (DNA): TGTGCCAGCAGCTTAACGCGATCAGGGGTCGGCACAGATACGCAGTATTTT. Protein sequence: CASSLTRSGVGTDTQYF.

This chain joins TRBV6-1 and TRBJ2-4; the D is unclear. The germline V gene encodes CDR1 MNHNS and CDR2 SASEGT. The CDR3 is 19 residues long. The V gene lost 0 bases and the J gene lost 0 bases, with 18 bases spanning the gap. The CDR3 loop reads CASSEAVLMGSIAKNIQYF. The CDR3 DNA is TGTGCCAGCAGTGAAGCGGTTCTTATGGGCTCCATAGCCAAAAACATTCAGTACTTC.

Remarks on this clonotype: Being one base from a much bigger clone, this may be a read error. The chain has TRBV10-3 and TRBJ1-5; D call uncertain. The CDR3 extends over 14 amino acids. V was pared by 8 bases and J by 5 bases, with 16 bases between. The germline gives CDR1 ENHRY, CDR2 SYGVKD. The CDR3 region has the DNA TGTGCCATCGCTCCGGGGTCGGGCGATCAGCCCCAGCATTTT. Its protein is CAIAPGSGDQPQHF.

This chain joins TRBV6-1 and TRBJ2-1, with 11 bases matching TRBD2. Germline lookup yields CDR1 MNHNS and CDR2 SASEGT. The CDR3 contains 15 residues. V lost 6 bases, J lost 9 bases, and 10 bases stayed unmatched. Here the CDR3 DNA reads TGTGCCAGCAGCGCCGGACTAGCGGGCGTGAGTGAGCAGTTCTTC. Amino acid sequence: CASSAGLAGVSEQFF.

The gene calls are TRBV27 and TRBJ2-1; D might be TRBD2 (6 bases). The CDR3 spans 16 residues. In germline, CDR1 is MNHEY, CDR2 SMNVEV (reference sequence). The germline V and J ends were trimmed by 2 bases and 4 bases, with 15 bases remaining between them. CDR3 DNA sequence: TGTGCCAGCAGTTTAACACGGGAGAGATTTTACAATGAGCAGTTCTTC. It encodes CASSLTRERFYNEQFF.

This clonotype was seen only a few times. This chain uses TRBV19 with TRBJ1-2, with a weak D call TRBD1 (6 bases). Germline V gene sequence: CDR1 LNHDA, CDR2 SQIVND (reference sequence). Deletions cut 4 bases from V and 8 bases from J, with 14 bases between. The CDR3 has 13 residues. CDR3 sequence reads: CASSTPQGRGYTF. For the CDR3, the DNA is TGTGCCAGTAGTACCCCCCAGGGGCGCGGCTACACCTTC.

This sequence joins TRBV7-3 and TRBJ2-7; a weak D match, TRBD2 (6 bases). CDR1 is SGHTA and CDR2 is FQGTGA in the germline V gene. The CDR3 has 14 residues. V was pared by 5 bases and J by 2 bases, with 13 bases between. CDR3 coding DNA: TGTGCCAGCAGCGCGGGACGGAATGCCTACGAGCAGTACTTC. Encoded protein: CASSAGRNAYEQYF.

The chain joins TRBV29-1 to TRBJ1-1, with 12 bases that match TRBD1. Germline-derived CDR1 and CDR2 are SQVTM and ANQGSEA. V trimming: 6 bases; J trimming: 4 bases; junction bases outside the gene matches: 0. This CDR3 region has 12 residues. The CDR3 loop is CSVGQGATEAFF. DNA for the CDR3: TGCAGCGTGGGACAGGGGGCCACTGAAGCTTTCTTT.

V gene TRBV6-5 combines with J gene TRBJ1-5, with D hard to call. Looked up from germline, CDR1 is MNHEY and CDR2 is SVGAGI. V shed 0 bases and J shed 5 bases, with 8 bases lying between them. The CDR3 sequence is 14 residues long. In nucleotides, the CDR3 is TGTGCCAGCAGTTACTCAGGGAATGATCAGCCCCAGCATTTT. As protein: CASSYSGNDQPQHF.

V gene TRBV6-2 or TRBV6-3 combines with J gene TRBJ2-5; 7 bases are a match to TRBD2. CDR1 MNHEY and CDR2 SVGEGT come from the germline V gene. Trimming cost V 4 bases and J 5 bases; bases outside gene matches: 7. This CDR3 has 14 residues. The CDR3 region is CASSFPAGRETQYF. CDR3 bases: TGTGCCAGCAGTTTTCCAGCGGGGAGGGAGACCCAGTACTTC.

This chain uses TRBV1 with TRBJ1-5; the table's D call TRBD1 went unverified against the DNA. TRBV1 is annotated as a pseudogene. The CDR3 has 15 amino acids. The CDR3 loop reads CTSRKRDRANQPQHF. In nucleotides, the CDR3 is TGCACGAGCAGGAAGAGGGATAGGGCCAATCAGCCCCAGCATTTT.

CDR3 loop: CASSFGTGHTDTQYF. The CDR3 DNA sequence: TGTGCCAGCAGCTTTGGGACAGGCCACACAGATACGCAGTATTTT. The chain links TRBV7-9 to TRBJ2-3; 8 nucleotides match TRBD1. J gave up 2 bases and V 3 bases, and 4 bases lay outside the gene matches. The CDR3 sequence is 15 residues long. Germline CDR1 reads SEHNR; CDR2 reads FQNEAQ (reference sequence).

The count of this clonotype is one. The J gene is TRBJ2-5, the V gene TRBV11-2; 9 positions agree with TRBD1. Trimming took 5 bases from V and 1 from J; bases not matched to a gene: 8. Germline CDR1 reads SGHAT; CDR2 reads FQNNGV. There are 16 residues in the CDR3. The CDR3 reads CASSRGGTGFQETQYF. CDR3 DNA: TGTGCCAGCAGCCGAGGCGGGACAGGGTTCCAAGAGACCCAGTACTTC.

V is TRBV12-3 or TRBV12-4 and J is TRBJ1-5; D is ambiguous. V was shortened by 7 bases and J by 0 bases, with 10 bases between the two germline ends. The CDR3 has 14 residues. Here the CDR3 reads CASTPSLSNQPQHF. CDR3 nucleotide sequence: TGTGCCAGCACCCCGTCCCTTAGCAATCAGCCCCAGCATTTT.

V gene TRBV19 combines with J gene TRBJ2-5; unclear D gene. Trimming removed 7 bases at V and 4 bases at J, with 4 bases between. Germline CDR1 is LNHDA and CDR2 is SQIVND (reference sequence). The CDR3 sequence is 10 residues long. The CDR3 nucleotides are TGTGCCAGTATTGTAGAGACCCAGTACTTC. It yields the protein CASIVETQYF.

V is TRBV4-2 and J is TRBJ2-1, with 13 nucleotides matching TRBD2. Germline V gene sequence: CDR1 LGHNA, CDR2 YNFKEQ. Germline trimming cut 0 bases from V and 12 bases from J; bases unmatched to any gene: 11. The CDR3 contains 17 residues. DNA of the CDR3: TGTGCCAGCAGCCAAGATCCGACTAGCGGGGGGCCCAAGGGGCAGTTCTTC. It yields the protein CASSQDPTSGGPKGQFF.